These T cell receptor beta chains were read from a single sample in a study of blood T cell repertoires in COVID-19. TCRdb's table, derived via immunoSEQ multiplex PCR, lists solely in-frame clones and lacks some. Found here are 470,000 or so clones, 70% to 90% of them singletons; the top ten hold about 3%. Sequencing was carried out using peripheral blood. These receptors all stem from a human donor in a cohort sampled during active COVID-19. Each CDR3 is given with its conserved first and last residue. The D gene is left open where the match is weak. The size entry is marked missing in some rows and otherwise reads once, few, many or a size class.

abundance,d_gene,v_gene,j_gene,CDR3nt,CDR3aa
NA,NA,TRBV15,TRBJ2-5,TGTGCCACCAGCAGAGAGAGGCTGGGGGCGGCCCAGTACTTC,CATSRERLGAAQYF
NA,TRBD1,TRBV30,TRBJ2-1,TGTGCCTGGAGTAAGACAGGGGCGGCTGAGCAGTTCTTC,CAWSKTGAAEQFF
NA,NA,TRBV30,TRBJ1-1,TGTGCCTGGAGTGTTGGAGGGAGGACTGAAGCTTTCTTT,CAWSVGGRTEAFF
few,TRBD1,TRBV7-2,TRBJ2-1,TGTGCCAGCAGCACTCCGGACAGGGCGGTCCATGAGCAGTTCTTC,CASSTPDRAVHEQFF
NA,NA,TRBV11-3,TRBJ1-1,TGTGCCAGCAGCTTAGACAGGAACACTGAAGCTTTCTTT,CASSLDRNTEAFF
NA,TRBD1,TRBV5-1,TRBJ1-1,TGCGCCAGCAGCTTACAGGGGCAGGGGAACACTGAAGCTTTCTTT,CASSLQGQGNTEAFF
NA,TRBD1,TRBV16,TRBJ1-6,TGTGCCAGCAGCCCCGGACAGGTTAATTCACCCCTCCACTTT,CASSPGQVNSPLHF
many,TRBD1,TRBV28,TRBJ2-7,TGTGCCAGCAGCCCCGCCAGGACAGGGGACTACGAGCAGTACTTC,CASSPARTGDYEQYF
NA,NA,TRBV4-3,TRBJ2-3,TGCGCCAGCAGCCGCCCAGTCGGGGGTACGCAGTATTTT,CASSRPVGGTQYF
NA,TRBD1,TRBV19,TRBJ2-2,TGTGCCAGTGCGACAGGGGGGAGCACCGGGGAGCTGTTTTTT,CASATGGSTGELFF
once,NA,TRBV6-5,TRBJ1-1,TGTGCCAGCAGTATGAATCCAGGGGTGAACACTGAAGCTTTCTTT,CASSMNPGVNTEAFF
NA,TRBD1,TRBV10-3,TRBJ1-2,TGTGCCATCAGACTCGGGACAGAGAGTTATGGCTACACCTTC,CAIRLGTESYGYTF
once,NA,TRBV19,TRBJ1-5,TGTGCCAGTCGTCCCACTTCATATAGCAATCAGCCCCAGCATTTT,CASRPTSYSNQPQHF
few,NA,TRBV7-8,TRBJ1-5,TGTGCCAGCAGCTTAGAGGCGGGAACCAATCAGCCCCAGCATTTT,CASSLEAGTNQPQHF
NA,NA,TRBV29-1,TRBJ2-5,TGCAGCGTTGAAGATCTAGGAGGAGAGACCCAGTACTTC,CSVEDLGGETQYF
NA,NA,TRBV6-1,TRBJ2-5,TGTGCCAGCAGTGAACTCGGTTTTTGGGTTGAGGCCCAGTACTTC,CASSELGFWVEAQYF
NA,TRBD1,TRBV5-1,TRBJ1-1,TGCGCCAGCAGCGGGGTCGACAGGGGGTCGTCTGAAGCTTTCTTT,CASSGVDRGSSEAFF
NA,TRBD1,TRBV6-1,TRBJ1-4,TGTGCCAGCAGTGAGGCTACAGGGGGCGGTGAAAAACTGTTTTTT,CASSEATGGGEKLFF
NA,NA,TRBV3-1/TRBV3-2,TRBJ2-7,TGTGCCAGCAGCCGTACAGTTTCTAGGGGGTTTTACTACGAGCAGTACTTC,CASSRTVSRGFYYEQYF
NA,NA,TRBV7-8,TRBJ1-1,TGTGCCAGCAGCGGGGTAGGCCTCGGGAAAGCTTTCTTT,CASSGVGLGKAFF
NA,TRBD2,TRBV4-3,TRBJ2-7,TGCGCCAGCAGCCAAGATATGGCTAGCGGAGGCCTCGAGCAGTACTTC,CASSQDMASGGLEQYF
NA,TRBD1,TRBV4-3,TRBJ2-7,TGCGCCAGCAGCCCACGGACAGGGTCGTTCTACGAGCAGTACTTC,CASSPRTGSFYEQYF
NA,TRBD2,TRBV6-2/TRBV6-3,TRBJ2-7,TGTGCCAGCAGTTCCTTAGGACTAGCGGGAGCCTTATCCTACGAGCAGTACTTC,CASSSLGLAGALSYEQYF
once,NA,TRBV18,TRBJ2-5,TGTGCCAGCTCAGAGTTACGGCAAGAGACCCAGTACTTC,CASSELRQETQYF
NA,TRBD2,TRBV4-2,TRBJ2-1,TGTGCCAGCAGCTCCGGAGCGGCTAGCGGGGGAGTAGATGAGCAGTTCTTC,CASSSGAASGGVDEQFF
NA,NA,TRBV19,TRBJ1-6,TGTGCCAGTAGCCGGGACTGGTATAATTCACCCCTCCACTTT,CASSRDWYNSPLHF
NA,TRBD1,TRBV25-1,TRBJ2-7,TGTGCCAGCAGTTCTTACGGGACAGGGTCCTACGAGCAGTACTTC,CASSSYGTGSYEQYF
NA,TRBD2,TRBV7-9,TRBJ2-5,TGTGCCAGCAGCTTAGGAGGTGGGAGGGAGGAGACCCAGTACTTC,CASSLGGGREETQYF
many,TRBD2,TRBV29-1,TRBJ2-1,TGCAGCGTTGAAATTTTCGGGACTAGCGGAGTCTACAATGAGCAGTTCTTC,CSVEIFGTSGVYNEQFF
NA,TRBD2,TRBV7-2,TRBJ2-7,TGTGCCAGCAGCGTTATGGGGACTAGCGGGAGGTACGAGCAGTACTTC,CASSVMGTSGRYEQYF
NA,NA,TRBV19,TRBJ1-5,TGTGCCAGTAAGTTAGGCAGGGAAAGGAATCAGCCCCAGCATTTT,CASKLGRERNQPQHF
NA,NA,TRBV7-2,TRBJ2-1,TGTGCCAGCAGCCCCCGACTAGGAAAGAGCTCCTACAATGAGCAGTTCTTC,CASSPRLGKSSYNEQFF
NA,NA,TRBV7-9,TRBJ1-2,TGTGCCAGCAGCGCCTGGGCGTATGGCTACACCTTC,CASSAWAYGYTF
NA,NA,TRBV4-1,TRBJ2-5,TGCGCCAGCAGCCAAGGCCGAGGAGGAGGGCAAGAGACCCAGTACTTC,CASSQGRGGGQETQYF
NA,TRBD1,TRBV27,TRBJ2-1,TGTGCCAGCAGGGAACAGGGGGCGGTCTACAATGAGCAGTTCTTC,CASREQGAVYNEQFF
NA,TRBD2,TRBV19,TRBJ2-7,TGTGCCAGTGGACTTAGCGGGGCCTCCTACGAGCAGTACTTC,CASGLSGASYEQYF
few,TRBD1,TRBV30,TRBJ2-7,TGTGCCTGGAGCCGCAACCAGGGGGCCTACGAGCAGTACTTC,CAWSRNQGAYEQYF
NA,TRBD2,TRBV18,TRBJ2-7,TGTGCCAGCTCTCCGACCGGGGGGACCTACGAGCAGTACTTC,CASSPTGGTYEQYF
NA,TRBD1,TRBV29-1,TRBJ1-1,TGCAGCGTTGCTCGGACAGGGGGTCTTGAAGCTTTCTTT,CSVARTGGLEAFF
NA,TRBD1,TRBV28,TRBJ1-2,TGTGCCAGCAGTTTAAGGGGGCCCTGGTCGGGCTACACCTTC,CASSLRGPWSGYTF
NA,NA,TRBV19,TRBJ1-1,TGTGCCAGTAGTATTACGGGAAAGAACACTGAAGCTTTCTTT,CASSITGKNTEAFF
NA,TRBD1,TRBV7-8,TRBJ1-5,TGTGCCAGCAGCTTAGTAGCCGGGACAGCGTATAGCAATCAGCCCCAGCATTTT,CASSLVAGTAYSNQPQHF
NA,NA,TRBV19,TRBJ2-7,TGTGCCAGTAGTATACGCGACGAGCAGTACTTC,CASSIRDEQYF
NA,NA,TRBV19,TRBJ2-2,TGTGCCAGTAGTTCCGGCCGCGGTGGCACCGGGGAGCTGTTTTTT,CASSSGRGGTGELFF
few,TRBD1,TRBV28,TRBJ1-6,TGTGCCAGCAGAGGACAGGGGGCTAACTCCTATAATTCACCCCTCCACTTT,CASRGQGANSYNSPLHF